Listed below are T cell receptor beta chains from one sample, sequenced in a study of CD8 T cells in ankylosing spondylitis. TCRdb passed the 5' RACE reads through MiXCR, listing each CDR3 protein once. The sample lists around 230,000 distinct CDR3 sequences, approximately 9% seen once, with over 6.5% in the top ten. Sequenced: blood, either unsorted or a sorted T cell fraction (not recorded which). Source of these receptors: a male donor with ankylosing spondylitis or in good health (not recorded which). Each CDR3 is given with its conserved first and last residue. D genes are given only for firm matches. Where a row states a size, it is once, few, many or the class of an expanded clone; other rows omit it.

>TRBJ2-2|.|TRBV6-2/TRBV6-3|TRBD2
CASSYDRVGVRGGSGDTGELFF
TGTGCCAGCAGTTACGATCGCGTAGGGGTTAGAGGAGGGAGCGGGGACACCGGGGAGCTGTTTTTT
>TRBJ2-5|.|TRBV30|.
CAWSHKYQETQYF
TGTGCCTGGAGTCACAAGTACCAAGAGACCCAGTACTTC
>TRBJ2-3|.|TRBV5-4|TRBD2
CASSGSSGGPTDTQYF
TGTGCCAGCAGCGGATCTAGCGGGGGGCCCACAGATACGCAGTATTTT
>TRBJ1-2|many|TRBV6-1|TRBD1
CASRWTGGKGYTF
TGTGCCAGCAGATGGACAGGGGGCAAGGGCTACACCTTC
>TRBJ2-7|many|TRBV27|TRBD2
CAILKRREVSYEQYF
TGTGCCATCCTCAAGAGGCGGGAGGTCTCCTACGAGCAGTACTTC
>TRBJ2-1|many|TRBV5-1|.
CASSFTGLSSYNEQFF
TGCGCCAGCAGCTTTACTGGACTCAGCTCCTACAATGAGCAGTTCTTC
>TRBJ1-6|few|TRBV5-1|.
CASSSGRMNSPLHF
TGCGCCAGCAGCTCGGGACGGATGAATTCACCCCTCCACTTT
>TRBJ2-1|many|TRBV29-1|.
CSVEGGTGPNEQFF
TGCAGCGTTGAAGGCGGGACCGGGCCCAATGAGCAGTTCTTC
>TRBJ1-1|many|TRBV20-1|TRBD1
CSARAPGQSLLF
TGCAGTGCTAGAGCCCCGGGACAGTCACTTCTCTTT
>TRBJ1-1|many|TRBV29-1|.
CSVREGGGVAFF
TGCAGCGTTCGCGAAGGGGGTGGTGTAGCTTTCTTT
>TRBJ2-1|.|TRBV30|TRBD2
CAWTGILLSGKYNEQFF
TGTGCCTGGACGGGAATACTCCTTAGCGGGAAGTACAATGAGCAGTTCTTC
>TRBJ2-5|many|TRBV11-2|.
CASSLRRQVPETQYF
TGTGCCAGCAGCTTACGTCGGCAGGTACCGGAGACCCAGTACTTC
>TRBJ2-7|many|TRBV18|.
CASSAWGDTYEQYF
TGTGCCAGCTCCGCTTGGGGCGACACCTACGAGCAGTACTTC
>TRBJ1-5|many|TRBV12-3/TRBV12-4|.
CASSLTQPQHF
TGTGCCAGCAGTTTGACTCAGCCCCAGCATTTT
>TRBJ1-1|few|TRBV7-2|.
CASRPQKNTEAFF
TGTGCCAGCAGGCCACAGAAGAACACTGAAGCTTTCTTT
>TRBJ1-2|many|TRBV3-1|.
CASSQVGRLGYTF
TGTGCCAGCAGCCAAGTAGGACGGCTCGGCTACACCTTC
>TRBJ2-2|.|TRBV7-2|.
CASSQRLDTGELFF
TGTGCCAGCAGCCAAAGACTAGACACCGGGGAGCTGTTTTTT
>TRBJ2-7|many|TRBV12-3/TRBV12-4|TRBD1
CASSLQGAYEQYF
TGTGCCAGCAGTTTACAGGGGGCCTACGAGCAGTACTTC
>TRBJ2-1|.|TRBV5-4|TRBD2
CASSFFGTSGGGRGLDEQFF
TGTGCCAGCAGCTTTTTTGGGACTAGCGGGGGAGGGAGGGGATTGGATGAGCAGTTCTTC
>TRBJ2-5|.|TRBV6-1|.
CASSESRGTETQYF
TGTGCCAGCAGTGAATCTCGGGGCACCGAGACCCAGTACTTC
>TRBJ2-5|many|TRBV11-2|.
CASSFSIGETQYF
TGTGCCAGCAGCTTTAGTATCGGGGAGACCCAGTACTTC
>TRBJ1-5|.|TRBV19|.
CASSIYRAVQPQHF
TGTGCCAGTAGTATATACAGGGCTGTTCAGCCCCAGCATTTT
>TRBJ1-5|many|TRBV12-3/TRBV12-4|.
CASTLRGQFNQPQHF
TGTGCCAGCACTTTACGAGGACAGTTTAATCAGCCCCAGCATTTT
>TRBJ2-1|many|TRBV6-1|.
CASSRTSFGEQFF
TGTGCCAGCAGCCGAACTAGTTTCGGTGAGCAGTTCTTC
>TRBJ2-1|few|TRBV11-1|TRBD1
CASSLNPGTATYNEQFF
TGTGCCAGCAGCCTCAACCCCGGGACAGCCACTTACAATGAGCAGTTCTTC
>TRBJ2-1|many|TRBV29-1|.
CSVSVDGSYNEQFF
TGCAGCGTGTCGGTAGATGGCTCCTACAATGAGCAGTTCTTC
>TRBJ2-5|many|TRBV7-2|.
CASSFNLLGGETQYF
TGTGCCAGCAGCTTTAACCTCTTGGGGGGCGAGACCCAGTACTTC
>TRBJ1-4|few|TRBV10-3|TRBD1
CAIRGTGNEKLFF
TGTGCCATCAGGGGGACAGGGAATGAAAAACTGTTTTTT
>TRBJ2-1|many|TRBV15|.
CATSRGQGFYNEQFF
TGTGCCACCAGCAGAGGTCAAGGGTTCTACAATGAGCAGTTCTTC
>TRBJ2-1|many|TRBV29-1|TRBD2
CSVKLAGGPRTLGEQFF
TGCAGCGTTAAACTAGCGGGAGGGCCCCGTACTTTAGGTGAGCAGTTCTTC
>TRBJ1-2|few|TRBV7-2|TRBD1
CASSTRLPGTAYGYTF
TGTGCCAGCAGCACCCGGCTTCCCGGGACAGCTTATGGCTACACCTTC
>TRBJ2-7|many|TRBV7-3|.
CASSLGAGAYEQYF
TGTGCCAGCAGCTTAGGGGCTGGGGCCTACGAGCAGTACTTC
>TRBJ1-1|few|TRBV20-1|TRBD1
CSARQGIMTEAFF
TGCAGTGCCCGACAGGGGATAATGACTGAAGCTTTCTTT
>TRBJ1-1|few|TRBV5-6|.
CASSWDRSTEAFF
TGTGCCAGCAGCTGGGACCGAAGCACTGAAGCTTTCTTT
>TRBJ1-3|many|TRBV12-3/TRBV12-4|.
CASSFEGFSGNTIYF
TGTGCCAGCAGTTTTGAGGGCTTCTCTGGAAACACCATATATTTT
>TRBJ2-7|many|TRBV28|TRBD2
CASSSLAGGSEQYF
TGTGCCAGCAGTTCCCTGGCGGGGGGGTCCGAGCAGTACTTC
>TRBJ2-1|few|TRBV5-6|.
CASSWGASGVREQFF
TGTGCCAGCAGCTGGGGGGCTAGCGGTGTCCGTGAGCAGTTCTTC
>TRBJ2-2|.|TRBV4-1|.
CASSHPRSGELFF
TGCGCCAGCAGCCATCCTAGGAGCGGGGAGCTGTTTTTT
>TRBJ1-5|few|TRBV20-1|TRBD1
CSATGGNQPQHF
TGCAGTGCCACAGGGGGGAATCAGCCCCAGCATTTT
>TRBJ1-5|.|TRBV7-8|.
CASSSAISNQPQHF
TGTGCCAGCAGCTCGGCTATTAGCAATCAGCCCCAGCATTTT